This TCR beta chain was sequenced during a study of blood T cells in healthy people across ages. Broader study findings: Long-lived donors carried more naive CD4+ cells and greater diversity than aged donors.

This clonotype was picked up a small number of times. The antigen is undetermined. A J-beta primer mix and a sample-barcoded 5' primer were used in a second PCR of about 6 to 12 cycles. Every cDNA molecule bore a tag from a template-switch adaptor containing 12 random nucleotides. A single record per CDR3 protein comes from TCRdb applying MiXCR to the 5' RACE reads. The table has about 670,000 distinct CDR3 sequences, approximately 40% seen once. The V gene lost 4 bases and the J gene lost 0 bases, with 16 bases spanning the gap. Germline CDR1 reads SQVTM; CDR2 reads ANQGSEA. The CDR3 has 16 residues. This receptor was identified in a man older than 75 in good health. Specimen: blood. The chain combines TRBV29-1 with TRBJ2-1; the D call may be TRBD1 or TRBD2 (5 bases each). CDR3 amino acids: CSVVPPGTSSYNEQFF. DNA of the CDR3: TGCAGCGTTGTTCCCCCCGGGACGAGCTCCTACAATGAGCAGTTCTTC.